The entry below describes one TCR beta chain. The antigen remains unidentified. Each HIV participant was treated in the United States. Survey level was the resolution at which the v3.0 immunoSEQ assay ran. This table comes from immunoSEQ multiplex PCR, and its TCRdb copy is limited to in-frame clones, with some not included. The repertoire includes about 39,000 clones, about 90% of them detected once, and more than 4% sits in the top ten. The source of the sample is a study of long-term antiretroviral therapy in people with HIV. Findings of the study overall: With ART, diversity went up but was still lower than in transplant donor controls.

There are 12 residues in the CDR3. Germline V lookup: CDR1 SQVTM, CDR2 ANQGSEA. Trimming removed 4 bases at V and 0 bases at J, with 5 bases between. The chain links TRBV29-1 to TRBJ2-3; no definite D call. Source: unsorted PBMCs, taken 1.2 years after starting antiretroviral therapy. The sequence came from a woman between 45 and 60 years old with HIV. The DNA of the CDR3 is TGCAGCGTTGCGGCTAGCACAGATACGCAGTATTTT. The encoded protein is CSVAASTDTQYF.